Sequencing of this T cell receptor beta chain was carried out in a study of blood T cell repertoires in COVID-19. As for the study in general: Sources were T cells, B-cell-depleted T cells, or PBMCs; the material itself was cDNA or gDNA.

In the authors' workflow: The authors estimated nucleated cell counts from reference gene primer amplification. The assay was immunoSEQ multiplex PCR, and TCRdb's table has in-frame clones only and misses some. The V and J calls and clone size were taken over from that table, and D and trimming were inferred from the DNA. This table holds approximately 240,000 clones, around 90% found once. Losses at the gene ends were 5 bases for V and 0 bases for J; bases not matched to a gene: 1. There are 14 residues in the CDR3. The germline V gene has CDR1 SGHRS and CDR2 YFSETQ. Participant age was roughly 18 to 89 years, and participants resided in about two dozen US areas. The recovered donors of Cohort 3 showed two negative PCRs, clearance, or symptom resolution.

The V call is TRBV5-1, the J call TRBJ2-1, with TRBD2 matching over 8 bases. Sequencing was performed on PBMCs or T cells enriched from blood (not recorded which). The source is a woman aged 18-29 years who had recovered from COVID-19. CDR3 amino acids: CASRTSDSYNEQFF. CDR3 bases: TGCGCCAGCAGGACTAGCGACTCCTACAATGAGCAGTTCTTC.